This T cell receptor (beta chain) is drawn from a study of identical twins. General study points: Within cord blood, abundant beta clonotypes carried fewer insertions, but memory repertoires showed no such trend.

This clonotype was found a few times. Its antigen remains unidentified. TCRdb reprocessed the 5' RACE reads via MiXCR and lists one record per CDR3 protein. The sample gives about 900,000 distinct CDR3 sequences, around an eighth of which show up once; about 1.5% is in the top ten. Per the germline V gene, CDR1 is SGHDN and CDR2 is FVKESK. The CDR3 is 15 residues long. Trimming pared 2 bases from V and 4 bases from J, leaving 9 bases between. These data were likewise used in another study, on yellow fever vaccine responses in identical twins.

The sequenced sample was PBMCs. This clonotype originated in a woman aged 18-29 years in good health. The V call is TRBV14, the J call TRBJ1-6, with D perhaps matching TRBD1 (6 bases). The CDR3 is CASSQLGAYNSPLHF. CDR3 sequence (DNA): TGTGCCAGCAGCCAATTGGGGGCTTATAATTCACCCCTCCACTTT.